The 14 T cell receptor beta chains given below trace back to one sample, sequenced in a study of Graves' ophthalmopathy and Graves' hyperthyroidism. RNA transcripts were the source from which TCR beta CDR3 regions were amplified. Second-round multiplex PCR followed a first-round RT-PCR using HTBI primers. Each CDR3 protein gets one entry after TCRdb re-called the multiplex PCR reads with MiXCR. Among 500,000 to 800,000 distinct CDR3 sequences, about two fifths were seen once, and the ten largest hold roughly 3%. Sequenced sample: peripheral blood. The receptors originated from an adult man with Graves' ophthalmopathy.

In regard to this clonotype: A read error may be the cause here, since a much bigger clone is one base away. The genes are TRBV2 and TRBJ1-5; D remains unclear. CDR1 SNHLY and CDR2 FYNNEI come from the germline V gene. Trimming left V 8 bases short and J 0 bases short, with 14 bases between. CDR3 size: 15 residues. DNA for the CDR3: TGTGCCAGCGGTTACGGGCGTTATAGCAATCAGCCCCAGCATTTT. This codes for CASGYGRYSNQPQHF.

The chain uses TRBV12-3 or TRBV12-4 and TRBJ2-7; possibly TRBD2 for D (6 bases). The CDR3 is made up of 14 amino acids. V was pared by 6 bases and J by 5 bases, with 17 bases between. Here the CDR3 reads CASSQSLASDEQYF. In DNA form, the CDR3 reads TGTGCCAGCAGCCAATCACTAGCTAGCGACGAGCAGTACTTC.

The rearrangement links TRBV15 to TRBJ2-3; 8 positions agree with TRBD1. The ends lost 2 bases at V and 1 base at J; junction bases unmatched: 5. Per the germline V gene, CDR1 is LNHNV and CDR2 is YYDKDF (reference sequence). This CDR3 has 16 amino acids. CDR3 sequence: CATSRPGTGGTDTQYF. CDR3 bases: TGTGCCACCAGCAGACCCGGGACAGGAGGCACAGATACGCAGTATTTT. Full variable domain (outside the CDR3, taken from reference TRBV15 and TRBJ2-3): DAMVIQNPRYQVTQFGKPVTLSCSQTLNHNVMYWYQQKSSQAPKLLFHYYDKDFNNEADTPDNFQSRRPNTSFCFLDIRSPGLGDTAMYLCATSRPGTGGTDTQYFGPGTRLTVL.

In this sample, this clonotype turned up a few times. Germline is not matched at one junction end, which may reflect a read error. The chain combines TRBV10-3 with TRBJ2-7; TRBD2 matches at 9 bases. The CDR3 consists of 15 residues. Germline V CDR1 and CDR2: ENHRY, SYGVKD. As DNA, the CDR3 is TGTGCCAGCAGTTATGGACTAGCGAGAACCTACGAGCAGTACTTC. Translation: CASSYGLARTYEQYF.

This clonotype has a handful of counts. The chain uses TRBV12-3 or TRBV12-4 and TRBJ2-2, with D perhaps TRBD1 (6 bases). This CDR3 comprises 14 residues. Trimming pared 5 bases from V and 5 bases from J, leaving 12 bases between. CDR3 loop: CASSLQTGTGELFF. CDR3 coding DNA: TGTGCCAGCAGTCTACAAACAGGGACCGGGGAGCTGTTTTTT.

Ten or more counts support this clonotype. V and J are TRBV9 and TRBJ1-1, with TRBD1 as a possible D gene (5 bases). Trimming stripped 5 bases from V and 0 bases from J, with 14 bases between. The CDR3 consists of 15 residues. Germline-derived CDR1 and CDR2 are SGDLS and YYNGEE. The CDR3 spells CASRPEEGMNTEAFF. CDR3 coding DNA: TGTGCCAGCAGACCCGAGGAGGGGATGAACACTGAAGCTTTCTTT. The full variable domain, rest sourced from reference TRBV9 and TRBJ1-1, is DSGVTQTPKHLITATGQRVTLRCSPRSGDLSVYWYQQSLDQGLQFLIQYYNGEERAKGNILERFSAQQFPDLHSELNLSSLELGDSALYFCASRPEEGMNTEAFFGQGTRLTVV.

The chain recombines TRBV11-2 with TRBJ2-6, with D maybe TRBD1 (6 bases). V was cut by 5 bases and J by 0 bases, with 23 bases left in between. CDR1 is SGHAT and CDR2 is FQNNGV in the germline V gene. This CDR3 region has 20 residues. The CDR3 is CASSQDGGAYTSSGANVLTF. The CDR3 DNA reads as TGTGCCAGCAGCCAGGATGGGGGCGCGTATACCAGCTCTGGGGCCAACGTCCTGACTTTC.

The sample holds a few counts of this clonotype. The chain carries TRBV5-6 and TRBJ2-5, with a possible D match to TRBD1 (5 bases). Trimming left V 0 bases short and J 7 bases short, with 19 bases between. The germline gives CDR1 SGHDT, CDR2 YYEEEE. There are 16 residues in the CDR3. Written as DNA, the CDR3 is TGTGCCAGCAGCTTGGCTAACAGGATAACCCAGGGGACCCAGTACTTC. Protein: CASSLANRITQGTQYF.

V usage is TRBV7-3 and J usage is TRBJ1-2; no reliable D call. The CDR3 spans 12 residues. V was trimmed by 8 bases and J by 9 bases, leaving 16 bases between them. Per germline, CDR1 SGHTA and CDR2 FQGTGA. The chain's CDR3 is CASVEDLGSYTF. The DNA of the CDR3 is TGTGCCAGCGTTGAAGATCTTGGAAGCTACACCTTC. Combining the CDR3 with reference TRBV7-3 and TRBJ1-2 gives the whole variable domain GAGVSQTPSNKVTEKGKYVELRCDPISGHTALYWYRQSLGQGPEFLIYFQGTGAADDSGLPNDRFFAVRPEGSVSTLKIQRTERGDSAVYLCASVEDLGSYTFGSGTRLTVV.

The chain employs TRBV7-8 and TRBJ1-5; D is uncertain. CDR3 size: 8 residues. V lost 6 bases and J lost 13, with 4 bases in between. Germline V lookup: CDR1 SGHVS, CDR2 FQNEAQ. Here the CDR3 DNA reads TGTGCCAGCAGGGGACAGCATTTT. It translates to CASRGQHF.

This clonotype has at least ten counts. This chain links TRBV6-6 with TRBJ1-2, with D uncertain. The germline CDR1 and CDR2 sequences are MNHNY and SVGAGI (reference sequence). CDR3 length: 12 residues. The germline V and J ends were trimmed by 8 bases and 7 bases, with 14 bases remaining between them. This CDR3 reads CASGMLAAGYTF. CDR3 in DNA: TGTGCCAGCGGGATGCTGGCGGCTGGCTACACCTTC.

Only a few counts were recorded for this clonotype. The CDR3 DNA reads TGTGCCAGCAGCTTGTTACCGCCCCGCCGGAATGAAAAACTGTTTTTT. Protein sequence: CASSLLPPRRNEKLFF. V and J are TRBV5-5 and TRBJ1-4, with D unresolved. This CDR3 spans 16 amino acids. Trimming took 1 base from V and 5 from J, leaving 15 bases between them. Per the germline V gene, CDR1 is SGHKS and CDR2 is YYEKEE (reference sequence).

The chain has TRBV6-5 and TRBJ1-2; TRBD1 agrees at 8 bases. The CDR3 contains 14 residues. Germline CDR1 reads MNHEY; CDR2 reads SVGAGI. J was trimmed by 4 bases and V by 6 bases; bases with no gene match: 7. The CDR3 protein is CASSSPGTGYGYTF. In DNA, the CDR3 is TGTGCCAGCAGCTCCCCCGGGACAGGCTATGGCTACACCTTC.

This clonotype was recorded at least ten times. This chain joins TRBV11-2 and TRBJ2-5, with 13 bases lining up with TRBD2. The ends lost 4 bases at V and 5 bases at J; junction bases unmatched: 4. The CDR3 consists of 15 residues. Germline V gene sequence: CDR1 SGHAT, CDR2 FQNNGV. The CDR3 loop is CASSSGTSGKETQYF. The CDR3 DNA sequence: TGTGCCAGCAGCTCGGGGACTAGCGGGAAGGAGACCCAGTACTTC.